This TCR beta chain was observed in a study of OX40 agonist ivuxolimab in advanced cancers. About the investigation overall: Ivuxolimab was an agonistic, fully human IgG2 monoclonal antibody directed against OX40 (CD134), a costimulatory receptor. The paper describes the monotherapy dose-escalation part (N ≈ 49 patients) of the phase I trial of ivuxolimab. Intravenous ivuxolimab was administered to patients every 2 weeks at six dose levels: 0.01, 0.1, 0.3, 1.5, 3 and 10 mg/kg. A male proportion of roughly 80% and a mean age of about 60 years, ranging from roughly 20 to 80, were recorded for the dose-escalation cohort. Partial responses occurred in three dose-escalation patients, of whom one had hepatocellular carcinoma and two had cutaneous melanoma. Peripheral TCRbeta sequencing was intended to test whether TCR sequence diversity was altered and clonal T-cell expansion was caused by ivuxolimab. Prior anti-PD-1, anti-PD-L1 or anti-CTLA-4 therapy was permitted, and approximately 41% of dose-escalation patients had received checkpoint inhibitors. Of the 52 patients in dose escalation, some 20 had hepatocellular carcinoma, around 15 had melanoma, 9 had renal cell carcinoma and 9 had head and neck cancer. The full study reports these points: At doses of 0.1 to 3.0 mg/kg, clonal expansion of both CD4+ and CD8+ blood T cells was observed from baseline to week 6. Low levels of normalized T-cell clonal expansion were also shown by some nonresponding patients. Antigen specificity was not determined for the clonally expanded peripheral T cells. In the 0.1-3.0 mg/kg groups, partial responders had among the lowest normalized peripheral clonal expansion, particularly in CD8+ T cells. On average, CD8+ T cells showed more expanded clones than CD4+ T cells after ivuxolimab.

The trial excluded patients who had a history of autoimmune disease or who were on systemic immunosuppression. Peripheral blood for TCR sequencing was collected from all dose cohorts at baseline, on cycle 4 day 1, and on cycle 7 day 1. The samples were taken from a phase I, first-in-human, multicenter, open-label dose-escalation trial of ivuxolimab. Adults with locally advanced or metastatic melanoma, renal cell, hepatocellular, or head and neck squamous cell carcinoma were enrolled in the trial. Before TCR sequencing, CD4+ and CD8+ T cells were separately sorted from peripheral blood. Genomic DNA was extracted from sorted cells for sequencing of the TCRbeta CDR3 region. The immunoSEQ Assay was used for sequencing of TCRbeta CDR3 regions. What TCRdb holds here is the immuneACCESS table cut down to in-frame rearrangements. Part of the clones is not present; checked against another copy, under half of the missing clones reflect an unresolved V gene, and the others are unexplained. In all, the sample holds about 61,000 clones, and 80% to 85% of those were seen once. The ten most abundant clones make up 3.4% of the sample.

A distance of 10 bases separates the germline ends of V and J, which lose 1 base and 2 bases respectively. Counted from cysteine to phenylalanine, this CDR3 has 15 amino acids. CDR3 DNA is the only sequence kept; it has 45 bases, read in frame from the first base. According to the germline V gene, CDR1 reads SGHTA and CDR2 reads FQGTGA. This clone was counted between two and nine times. Its antigen remains undetermined. Base quality data are lacking; no much larger clone is found one base away. This TCR was sampled from an adult with an advanced solid tumor such as melanoma, head and neck, liver or kidney cancer. The sequencing used CD4+ or CD8+ T cells sorted from blood, collected in a trial of the OX40 agonist ivuxolimab. The V and J segments used are TRBV7-3 and TRBJ2-3; no D gene call is confident. The DNA sequence is as follows: TGTGCCAGCAGCTTAAACCCCGCCACCACAGATACGCAGTATTTT. It specifies CASSLNPATTDTQYF. With the rest looked up from the reference TRBV7-3 and TRBJ2-3 genes rather than sequenced, the full variable domain is GAGVSQTPSNKVTEKGKYVELRCDPISGHTALYWYRQSLGQGPEFLIYFQGTGAADDSGLPNDRFFAVRPEGSVSTLKIQRTERGDSAVYLCASSLNPATTDTQYFGPGTRLTVL.